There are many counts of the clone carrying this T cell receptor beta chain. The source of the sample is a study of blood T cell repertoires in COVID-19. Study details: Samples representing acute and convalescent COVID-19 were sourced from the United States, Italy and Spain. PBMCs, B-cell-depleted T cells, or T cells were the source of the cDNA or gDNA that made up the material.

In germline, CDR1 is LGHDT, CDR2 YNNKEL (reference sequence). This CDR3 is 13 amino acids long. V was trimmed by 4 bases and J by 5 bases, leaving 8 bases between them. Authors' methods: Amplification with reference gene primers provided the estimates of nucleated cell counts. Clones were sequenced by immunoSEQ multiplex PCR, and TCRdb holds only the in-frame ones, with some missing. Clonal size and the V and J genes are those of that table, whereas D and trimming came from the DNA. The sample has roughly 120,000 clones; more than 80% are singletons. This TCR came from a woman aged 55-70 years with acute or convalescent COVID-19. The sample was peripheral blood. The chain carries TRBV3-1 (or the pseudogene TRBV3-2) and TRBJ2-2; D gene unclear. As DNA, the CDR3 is TGTGCCAGCAGCCTCCCGGTAACCGGGGAGCTGTTTTTT. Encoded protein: CASSLPVTGELFF.